The TCR beta chain described here comes from a study of post-analysis software for immune sequencing data. Study observations and caveats: In patients, TRBV5-6, TRBV5-1 and TRBV20-1 belonged to five TRBV segments found more frequently than in controls. F-measure co-clustering was strong for batch-matched samples.

Libraries were made from TCR beta cDNA, and they carried unique molecular identifiers. The T cell input of roughly 0.9 to 11 million gave approximately 460,000 cDNA molecules. TCRdb independently ran MiXCR on the PCR reads; one entry per CDR3 protein. The data show hundreds of thousands of distinct CDR3 sequences, around 60% seen once. The germline V gene has CDR1 SQVTM and CDR2 ANQGSEA. The CDR3 extends over 13 amino acids. Trimming left V 7 bases short and J 9 bases short, with 19 bases between. Comments on this clonotype: The antigen is unknown.

This sequence was found in a girl aged 2-10 years with multiple sclerosis. This chain links TRBV29-1 with TRBJ2-1; TRBD1 is a possible D gene (6 bases). Sequences were obtained from blood. CDR3 region: CSAPRPGAGEQFF. The CDR3 bases are TGCAGCGCCCCGCGACCAGGGGCGGGTGAGCAGTTCTTC.